Shown below are 15 T cell receptor beta chains from a single sample sequenced in a study of cytomegalovirus exposure and HLA in healthy donors. PCR employed 60 Vbeta and 13 Jbeta primers. Sequencing used immunoSEQ multiplex PCR; TCRdb keeps in-frame clones, though not all of them. This sample's table has around 57,000 clones. Sequenced material: PBMCs. Source of these receptors: a woman between 50 and 59 years old in good health and CMV-seropositive.

The CDR3 bases are TGTGCCATCAGCCTTGGGACAGGGGTTGACGGCTACACCTTC. This sequence encodes CAISLGTGVDGYTF. This sequence joins TRBV10-3 and TRBJ1-2; 10 bases map to TRBD1. Germline loops: CDR1 ENHRY, CDR2 SYGVKD. Trimming at V came to 6 bases and at J to 8 bases, leaving 9 bases not matched to a gene. The CDR3 runs 14 residues.

The rearrangement uses TRBV19 and TRBJ2-5, with D maybe TRBD2 (5 bases). The CDR3 covers 12 residues. Trimming took 2 bases from V and 5 from J, leaving 6 bases between them. Germline loops: CDR1 LNHDA, CDR2 SQIVND (reference sequence). The CDR3 region has the DNA TGTGCCAGTAGTATATCGGGGGAGACCCAGTACTTC. It encodes CASSISGETQYF.

The chain is built from TRBV7-9 and TRBJ2-3, with 7 bases lining up with TRBD2. J lost 2 bases, V lost 8 bases, and 4 bases had no gene match. The CDR3 loop spans 13 amino acids. CDR1 is SEHNR and CDR2 is FQNEAQ in the germline V gene (reference sequence). The CDR3 loop is CASFAGVTDTQYF. CDR3 bases: TGTGCCAGCTTCGCGGGGGTCACAGATACGCAGTATTTT.

The chain recombines TRBV4-1 with TRBJ2-7; D ambiguous. V lost 1 base, J lost 3 bases, and 7 bases lay in between. CDR1 and CDR2 (germline): MGHRA, YSYEKL. The CDR3 has 13 residues. CDR3 in DNA: TGCGCCAGCAGCCAAGGAGCCCTCTACGAGCAGTACTTC. Translation: CASSQGALYEQYF.

This sequence joins TRBV19 and TRBJ2-6; 7 positions agree with TRBD2. CDR3 length: 18 amino acids. Germline V gives CDR1 LNHDA, CDR2 SQIVND (reference sequence). Trimming removed 7 bases from V and 0 bases from J; junction bases left unmatched: 12. The CDR3 here is CASTQEVLAASGANVLTF. Here the CDR3 DNA reads TGTGCCAGTACTCAGGAGGTCCTAGCGGCCTCTGGGGCCAACGTCCTGACTTTC.

This chain joins TRBV18 and TRBJ2-7; 9 bases fit TRBD2. The germline CDR1 and CDR2 sequences are KGHSH and LQKENI. Trimming at V came to 5 bases and at J to 4 bases, leaving 9 bases not matched to a gene. This CDR3 is built from 15 residues. CDR3 in amino acids: CASSSSTSGRYEQYF. The CDR3 nucleotides are TGTGCCAGCTCATCCTCGACTAGCGGAAGATACGAGCAGTACTTC.

V usage is TRBV6-5 and J usage is TRBJ2-3; 8 bases match TRBD2. The length of the CDR3 is 12 residues. Losses at the gene ends were 2 bases for V and 8 bases for J; bases not matched to a gene: 0. Germline-derived CDR1 and CDR2 are MNHEY and SVGAGI. CDR3 in amino acids: CASSYRGGTQYF. The CDR3 DNA reads as TGTGCCAGCAGTTACCGGGGGGGTACGCAGTATTTT.

The CDR3 here is CASSRGTTPVLSYEQYF. The CDR3 DNA reads TGCGCCAGCAGCCGCGGGACGACACCCGTTCTTTCCTACGAGCAGTACTTC. V gene TRBV4-1 combines with J gene TRBJ2-7; TRBD2 is a possible D gene (6 bases). This CDR3 has 17 residues. Trimming took off 4 bases at V and 1 base at J, with 20 bases between the two ends. The germline V gene encodes CDR1 MGHRA and CDR2 YSYEKL.

The CDR3 nucleotides are TGTGCCAGCAGTGAATTGACTCTTTACGAGCAGTACTTC. Its protein product is CASSELTLYEQYF. The chain has TRBV6-1 and TRBJ2-7; no firm D call. CDR1 MNHNS and CDR2 SASEGT come from the germline V gene. The CDR3 spans 13 residues. V lost 2 bases and J lost 4, with 9 bases in between.

J is TRBJ2-3 and V is TRBV5-4, with 7 bases matching TRBD2. CDR3 length: 15 residues. CDR1 and CDR2 (germline): SGHNT, YYREEE (reference sequence). The ends lost 3 bases at V and 0 bases at J; junction bases unmatched: 4. The CDR3 reads CASSWDYSSTDTQYF. The DNA for the CDR3 is TGTGCCAGCAGCTGGGACTACTCCAGCACAGATACGCAGTATTTT.

This chain joins TRBV15 and TRBJ2-1; 12 bases line up with TRBD2. The CDR3 loop spans 15 amino acids. V lost 5 bases and J lost 2; bases outside the gene matches: 1. Germline V gene sequence: CDR1 LNHNV, CDR2 YYDKDF (reference sequence). CDR3 bases: TGTGCCACCAGCTCTAGCGGGAGGGCCTACAATGAGCAGTTCTTC. Translation: CATSSSGRAYNEQFF.

The chain recombines TRBV10-1 with TRBJ2-3; D perhaps matches TRBD1 (6 bases). V was pared by 8 bases and J by 6 bases, with 18 bases between. The CDR3 is made up of 14 amino acids. Germline assignment: CDR1 WNHNN and CDR2 SYGVQD (reference sequence). The CDR3 sequence: CASPRQDPCDTQYF. Written as DNA, the CDR3 is TGCGCCAGCCCTAGACAGGACCCCTGCGATACGCAGTATTTT.

V is TRBV27 and J is TRBJ1-2, with D possibly matching TRBD1 (5 bases). This CDR3 is built from 12 residues. Germline CDR1 is MNHEY and CDR2 is SMNVEV (reference sequence). Trimming took 3 bases from V and 8 from J, leaving 10 bases between them. In DNA, the CDR3 is TGTGCCAGCAGTTTCACAGGAGGGGGCTACACCTTC. Translating it yields CASSFTGGGYTF.

This rearrangement joins TRBV30 to TRBJ2-5; D not resolved. The DNA end lines up better with TRBJ2-7; the J call may be wrong. The CDR3 totals 13 residues. Germline-derived CDR1 and CDR2 are GTSNPN and SVGIG (reference sequence). CDR3: CAWNRNMGDEQYF. As DNA, the CDR3 is TGTGCCTGGAACCGAAACATGGGCGACGAGCAGTACTTC.

V usage is TRBV28 and J usage is TRBJ1-5; D might be TRBD1 (5 bases). Trimming stripped 1 base from V and 2 bases from J, with 9 bases between. Germline CDR1 MDHEN, CDR2 SYDVKM. CDR3 size: 15 residues. The CDR3 here is CASSLLGEGNQPQHF. CDR3 sequence (DNA): TGTGCCAGCAGTTTATTGGGGGAGGGCAATCAGCCCCAGCATTTT.